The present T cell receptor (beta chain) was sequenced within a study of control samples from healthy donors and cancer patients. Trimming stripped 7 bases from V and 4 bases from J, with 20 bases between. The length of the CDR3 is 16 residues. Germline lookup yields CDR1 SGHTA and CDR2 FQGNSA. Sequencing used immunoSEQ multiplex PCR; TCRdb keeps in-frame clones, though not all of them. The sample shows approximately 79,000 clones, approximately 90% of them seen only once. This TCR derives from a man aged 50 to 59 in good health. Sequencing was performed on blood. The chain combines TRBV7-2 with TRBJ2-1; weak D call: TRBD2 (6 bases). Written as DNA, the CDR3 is TGTGCCAGCACCCCAGCCGGAGCGGGTTCATACAATGAGCAGTTCTTC. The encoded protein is CASTPAGAGSYNEQFF.